The clone carrying this T cell receptor (beta chain) was recorded a few times. This may arise from a read error, as a much more abundant clone is one base away. This sample was taken from a study of T cells in Graves' hyperthyroidism and ophthalmopathy. Study-wide context: Peripheral blood was obtained at initial diagnosis, preceding any treatment.

Patients aged 18 to 65 had newly diagnosed hyperthyroidism of under 2 months' duration. Patients with uncontrolled infections, other autoimmune diseases, pregnancy or lactation were excluded. PBMCs were derived from 9.5 to 10 ml fresh peripheral blood. RNA transcripts served as the template for amplifying TCR beta CDR3 regions. The HTBI set primed first-round TCR CDR3 RT-PCR. MiXCR was run by TCRdb on the multiplex PCR reads, yielding one entry per CDR3 protein. Found here are approximately 410,000 distinct CDR3 sequences, roughly 13% of them singletons; the top ten hold about 5%. CDR3 length: 15 amino acids. Trimming removed 4 bases from V and 0 bases from J, with 10 bases in between. Germline CDR1 is MNHNS and CDR2 is SASEGT.

The receptor was derived from a woman younger than 35 with Graves' hyperthyroidism. This chain uses TRBV6-1 with TRBJ1-3, with D possibly matching TRBD1 (5 bases). What was sequenced was blood. As DNA, the CDR3 is TGTGCCAGCAGTGCCCAGAGGGGCTCTGGAAACACCATATATTTT. Translated, it gives CASSAQRGSGNTIYF.